These T cell receptor beta chains were read from a single sample in a study of control samples from healthy donors and cancer patients. Clones were sequenced by immunoSEQ multiplex PCR, and TCRdb holds only the in-frame ones, with some missing. The sample gives some 130,000 clones, approximately 90% of which show up once; roughly 10% is in the top ten. The sequenced material came from blood. The receptors were gathered from a woman under 40 in good health. The CDR3 runs from the conserved cysteine through the conserved F or W. A D gene is named only where the DNA matches it firmly. Rows may omit the clone size; those that give it use once, few, many or a size class.

clone_size	j_call	v_call	cdr3_length	d_call	cdr3_nt	cdr3_aa
.	TRBJ1-4	TRBV7-9	14	.	TGTGCCAGCAGTAGAAACCTGGGGGGTGAAAAACTGTTTTTT	CASSRNLGGEKLFF
.	TRBJ2-5	TRBV4-2	11	.	TGTGCCAGCAGCCACGGCAATGCCCAGTACTTC	CASSHGNAQYF
.	TRBJ1-1	TRBV7-2	13	.	TGTGCCAGCAGCTTAGAGGAGGGCACTGAAGCTTTCTTT	CASSLEEGTEAFF
.	TRBJ1-2	TRBV19	16	.	TGTGCCAGTATATTTGCGGGGGCCGCGACTAACTATGGCTACACCTTC	CASIFAGAATNYGYTF
.	TRBJ1-4	TRBV30	14	.	TGTGCCTGGAGCCCGGGGCAGGGTGTCGAAAAACTGTTTTTT	CAWSPGQGVEKLFF
.	TRBJ1-4	TRBV5-5	15	.	TGTGCCAGCAGCTGGCGGACAGACGTTAATGAAAAACTGTTTTTT	CASSWRTDVNEKLFF
.	TRBJ2-7	TRBV27	13	.	TGTGCCAGCAGTTTAGGGTTTGAGTACGAGCAGTACTTC	CASSLGFEYEQYF
.	TRBJ2-5	TRBV5-6	14	TRBD1	TGTGCCAGCAGCGACCTGACAGGGGGCAAGACCCAGTACTTC	CASSDLTGGKTQYF
.	TRBJ1-5	TRBV21-1	18	.	TGTGCCAGCAGCTCGCGCCCCGGACAGAGGTATAGCAATCAGCCCCAGCATTTT	CASSSRPGQRYSNQPQHF
.	TRBJ1-5	TRBV3-1/TRBV3-2	14	.	TGTGCCAGCAGCCCCGGTGTCAGCCATCAGCCCCAGCATTTT	CASSPGVSHQPQHF
few	TRBJ2-7	TRBV6-1	15	TRBD1	TGTGCCAGCAGTGAACTGACAGGGGGCGCGCCCGAGCAGTACTTC	CASSELTGGAPEQYF
.	TRBJ2-5	TRBV7-7	14	TRBD2	TGTGCTAGCAGCCAGGGACTAGCGGGAGAGACCCAGTACTTC	CASSQGLAGETQYF
.	TRBJ1-5	TRBV2	18	.	TGTGCCAGCAGTGAAGCGCTTCTTTCAGGAGGGAGCAATCAGCCCCAGCATTTT	CASSEALLSGGSNQPQHF
.	TRBJ1-3	TRBV30	13	.	TGTGCCTGGAACCAGGGGACGGCAAACACCATATATTTT	CAWNQGTANTIYF
.	TRBJ1-2	TRBV7-3	16	.	TGTGCCAGCAGCTTAATCGCAGGAGCCCATAGTCATGGCTACACCTTC	CASSLIAGAHSHGYTF
.	TRBJ1-1	TRBV2	13	.	TGTGCCAGCAGTTCGGATGTACGGACTGAAGCTTTCTTT	CASSSDVRTEAFF
.	TRBJ1-1	TRBV30	11	.	TGTGCCTGGGGTGATAACACTGAAGCTTTCTTT	CAWGDNTEAFF
.	TRBJ1-1	TRBV18	14	.	TGTGCCAGCTCACCAAGGGGGACGAACACTGAAGCTTTCTTT	CASSPRGTNTEAFF
.	TRBJ1-5	TRBV10-3	15	.	TGTGCCATCAGTGTGAACAGCGATAGCAATCAGCCCCAGCATTTT	CAISVNSDSNQPQHF
.	TRBJ2-2	TRBV19	12	.	TGTGCCAGCAAGACAGACACCGGGGAGCTGTTTTTT	CASKTDTGELFF
.	TRBJ2-1	TRBV6-5	12	.	TGTGCCAGCAGTTACTCGGAGGGGGAGCAGTTCTTC	CASSYSEGEQFF
.	TRBJ2-6	TRBV30	14	TRBD1	TGTGCCTGGCGGGACAGGCCTGGGGCCAACGTCCTGACTTTC	CAWRDRPGANVLTF
.	TRBJ1-1	TRBV6-5	13	.	TGTGCCAGCAGTCGGACAGAACACACTGAAGCTTTCTTT	CASSRTEHTEAFF
.	TRBJ2-1	TRBV19	11	.	TGTGCCAGCGCCCTAGCAGGTGAGCAGTTCTTC	CASALAGEQFF
.	TRBJ2-7	TRBV28	12	.	TGTGCCAGCTCCGGACAGTCCTACGAGCAGTACTTC	CASSGQSYEQYF
.	TRBJ2-1	TRBV7-3	17	TRBD1	TGTGCCAGCAGCTTAAGGGGAACAGGGGTTGGGGGCAATGAGCAGTTCTTC	CASSLRGTGVGGNEQFF
once	TRBJ2-2	TRBV11-3	17	.	TGTGCCAGCAGCTTAGGGGGGTGGGAGAAGAACACCGGGGAGCTGTTTTTT	CASSLGGWEKNTGELFF
.	TRBJ1-2	TRBV9	15	.	TGTGCCAGCAGCGGTCTGGGGGGAGGAAGCTATGGCTACACCTTC	CASSGLGGGSYGYTF
.	TRBJ1-1	TRBV14	13	.	TGTGCCAGCAGCCAATTGCTGAACACTGAAGCTTTCTTT	CASSQLLNTEAFF
.	TRBJ2-7	TRBV27	14	.	TGTGCCAGCAGTGCCCGGGACCGGTCCTACGAGCAGTACTTC	CASSARDRSYEQYF
once	TRBJ2-3	TRBV3-1/TRBV3-2	15	TRBD1	TGTGCCAGCAGCCTTGGACAGGGGGCATCAGATACGCAGTATTTT	CASSLGQGASDTQYF
.	TRBJ2-3	TRBV5-1	18	TRBD2	TGCGCCAGCAGCTTGGGTCTAGTGGCTAGCGGGAGAACAGATACGCAGTATTTT	CASSLGLVASGRTDTQYF
.	TRBJ1-1	TRBV6-5	14	.	TGTGCCAGCAGACCGTCAGGGGCGGACACTGAAGCTTTCTTT	CASRPSGADTEAFF
.	TRBJ2-2	TRBV19	12	.	TGTGCCAGTAGTATTCGTGAGGGGGAGCTGTTTTTT	CASSIREGELFF
.	TRBJ1-5	TRBV6-6	12	.	TGTGCCAGCAGGGTCCTCTCGGGGCCCCAGCATTTT	CASRVLSGPQHF
.	TRBJ1-1	TRBV5-1	14	.	TGCGCCAGCAGCGTGGACACTACGAACACTGAAGCTTTCTTT	CASSVDTTNTEAFF
.	TRBJ2-7	TRBV12-1	14	.	TGTGCCACCCCTCCGGGACAAAATCCTTACGAGCAGTACTTC	CATPPGQNPYEQYF
.	TRBJ2-1	TRBV19	17	.	TGTGCCAGTAGTACGAGACTATCCAGGAGCTCCTACAATGAGCAGTTCTTC	CASSTRLSRSSYNEQFF
.	TRBJ2-1	TRBV5-1	13	TRBD2	TGCGCCAGTACAGTAGCGGGAGACAATGAGCAGTTCTTC	CASTVAGDNEQFF
.	TRBJ2-1	TRBV11-3	13	TRBD2	TGTGCCAGCAGCCAGCGGGAGAGGGATGAGCAGTTCTTC	CASSQRERDEQFF
.	TRBJ1-5	TRBV4-2	16	TRBD1	TGTGCCAGCAGCCAGCAAATAGGGAGACAGGGACAGCCCCAGCATTTT	CASSQQIGRQGQPQHF
.	TRBJ2-5	TRBV12-3/TRBV12-4	13	.	TGTGCCAGCAGTTTTACGGTCCAGCCCCCCCAGTACTTC	CASSFTVQPPQYF
.	TRBJ1-4	TRBV7-2	16	.	TGTGCCAGCAGCTTAGCTAGGGCTACAACTAATGAAAAACTGTTTTTT	CASSLARATTNEKLFF
.	TRBJ2-7	TRBV11-2	13	.	TGTGCCAGCAGTTTCGGCGCCGGCTACGAGCAGTACTTC	CASSFGAGYEQYF
.	TRBJ1-1	TRBV27	12	.	TGTGCCAGCGGGTCAGGGTACACTGAAGCTTTCTTT	CASGSGYTEAFF
.	TRBJ1-1	TRBV6-5	13	.	TGTGCCAGCAGCCCCTCAGGCCTCCCTGAAGCTTTCTTT	CASSPSGLPEAFF
.	TRBJ2-3	TRBV6-5	13	.	TGTGCCAGCAGTTACTCGGGGCGAGATACGCAGTATTTT	CASSYSGRDTQYF